The present T cell receptor (beta chain) was sequenced within a study of response to subunit inactivated influenza vaccine (dated by TCRdb to 2017 to 2018). The study in broad terms: To follow how T cells responded to a trivalent subunit inactivated influenza vaccine, the researchers relied on deep quantitative profiling of the T cell receptor repertoire.

Of note for this clonotype: The antigen it recognizes is unknown. One base away there is no much larger clone; base qualities are not given.

General findings and caveats noted by the study authors: According to the authors, only a limited number of new T cells may be recruited by each seasonal influenza vaccination.

Its CDR3 holds 17 amino acids, cysteine through phenylalanine. Left in the record is the CDR3 DNA by itself, 51 bases read in frame from the first base. Via the germline V gene, CDR1 is MNHEY and CDR2 SVGEGT. Deletion took 6 bases off V and 0 bases off J, with a span of 15 bases between the germline ends. The library was made by RT-PCR. The sequencer was an Illumina HiSeq 2500. TCRdb handled the public reads itself, with Q25 trimming in fastp and clone calling in MiXCR, and kept productive beta chains. Rows with one shared CDR3 protein collapse into an entry with the most common genes and DNA. This sample comprises 530,000 or so distinct CDR3 sequences, approximately 24% of them detected only once. 1.9% of the sample is in the top ten clones.

Sample: CD4+ T cells sorted from PBMCs, taken approximately 5 days after vaccination. The source is a man aged 50 to 59 who received an inactivated influenza vaccine. Donor details come from another sample of the same person, matched by shared clones. The V gene is TRBV6-2 or TRBV6-3 and the J gene is TRBJ1-6; the D gene assignment is ambiguous. The CDR3 has the sequence CASSPAGRSSYNSPLHF. The sequenced DNA: TGTGCCAGCAGCCCTGCTGGAAGAAGCTCCTATAATTCACCCCTCCACTTT.